This T cell receptor (beta chain) was identified in a study of early T cells in non-severe SARS-CoV-2 infection. This clonotype was seen repeatedly, ten times or more. V lost 3 bases, J lost 5 bases, and 14 bases stayed unmatched. CDR1 and CDR2 from the germline V gene are SEHNR and FQNEAQ (reference sequence). The CDR3 runs 17 residues. TCRdb fed the 5' RACE reads into MiXCR, producing one record per CDR3 protein. The table includes some 54,000 distinct CDR3 sequences, 10% detected once. The rearrangement joins TRBV7-9 to TRBJ2-7, with 9 bases fitting TRBD1. Material: whole blood. The sequence was obtained from an adult who was a healthcare worker with PCR-confirmed SARS-CoV-2 infection or an uninfected control (not recorded which). CDR3 nucleotide sequence: TGTGCCAGCAGCTTTACGGCGGGACAGGGAGCGCGCGACGAGCAGTACTTC. As protein: CASSFTAGQGARDEQYF.